The next 19 T cell receptor beta chains were all read from a single sample in a study of blood T cell repertoires in COVID-19. Assay: immunoSEQ multiplex PCR; the TCRdb copy retains only in-frame clones and omits some. The table has 250,000 to 300,000 clones, roughly four fifths seen once. Sequencing was performed on PBMCs or T cells enriched from blood (not recorded which). The source is a man aged 35-49 years who had been exposed to COVID-19.

This rearrangement joins TRBV30 to TRBJ1-1; D remains ambiguous. Deletions cut 4 bases from V and 8 bases from J, with 20 bases between. The germline V gene has CDR1 GTSNPN and CDR2 SVGIG (reference sequence). The CDR3 extends over 14 amino acids. CDR3 sequence reads: CAWTSMGYQVEAFF. In DNA form, the CDR3 reads TGTGCCTGGACCTCGATGGGCTATCAAGTAGAAGCTTTCTTT.

The chain employs TRBV4-1 and TRBJ2-3; 9 nucleotides match TRBD1. Germline lookup yields CDR1 MGHRA and CDR2 YSYEKL. The CDR3 spans 16 residues. The V and J ends lost 8 bases and 4 bases, in that order; junction bases with no gene match: 13. The CDR3 loop is CASLNTPGQGSDTQYF. DNA for the CDR3: TGCGCCAGCCTAAATACGCCGGGACAGGGTTCAGATACGCAGTATTTT.

The V gene is TRBV3-1 (or the pseudogene TRBV3-2), the J gene TRBJ2-1; D is undetermined. Germline V gives CDR1 LGHDT, CDR2 YNNKEL (reference sequence). V was pared by 1 base and J by 12 bases, with 10 bases between. This CDR3 comprises 12 residues. CDR3: CASSQGSLVQFF. In DNA, the CDR3 is TGTGCCAGCAGCCAAGGGTCCCTAGTGCAGTTCTTC.

This clone was counted a few times. The chain combines TRBV5-4 with TRBJ2-3; 7 nucleotides agree with TRBD2. The CDR3 has 16 residues. The J segment lost 2 bases and the V segment lost 2 bases, leaving 8 bases of the junction unmatched. In germline, CDR1 is SGHNT, CDR2 YYREEE (reference sequence). The CDR3: CASSLRYKRDTDTQYF. The CDR3 DNA follows: TGTGCCAGCAGCTTAAGGTACAAGCGGGACACAGATACGCAGTATTTT.

This chain connects TRBV12-3 or TRBV12-4 to TRBJ2-4; D is possibly TRBD2 (6 bases). Trimming cost V 3 bases and J 9 bases, with 9 bases left between them. CDR3 length: 12 residues. The CDR3 loop reads CASSLEGTIQYF. The CDR3 coding sequence is TGTGCCAGCAGTTTGGAGGGAACCATTCAGTACTTC.

The chain is built from TRBV6-5 and TRBJ2-1, with D possibly being TRBD2 (6 bases). CDR1 and CDR2 from the germline V gene are MNHEY and SVGAGI. V was cut by 7 bases and J by 6 bases, with 13 bases left in between. This CDR3 contains 13 residues. In DNA, the CDR3 is TGTGCCAGCAATGGCGGGGCGAGCAATGAGCAGTTCTTC. This encodes CASNGGASNEQFF.

The chain is built from TRBV3-1 (or the pseudogene TRBV3-2) and TRBJ2-1, with D maybe TRBD1 (5 bases). CDR1 is LGHDT and CDR2 is YNNKEL in the germline V gene (reference sequence). The CDR3 covers 17 residues. V was trimmed by 1 base and J by 5 bases, leaving 18 bases between them. The CDR3, as DNA: TGTGCCAGCAGCCAAGGTATGGGGCAGGGCCGTAACAATGAGCAGTTCTTC. This encodes CASSQGMGQGRNNEQFF.

This chain joins TRBV19 and TRBJ1-2, with 11 positions matching TRBD1. This CDR3 spans 13 amino acids. CDR1 and CDR2 (germline): LNHDA, SQIVND (reference sequence). Unmatched junction bases numbered 2, after V lost 3 bases and J lost 8 bases. CDR3 DNA sequence: TGTGCCAGTAGTATGGACAGGGGGCGCGGCTACACCTTC. Residues: CASSMDRGRGYTF.

J is TRBJ1-2 and V is TRBV3-1 (or the pseudogene TRBV3-2); possibly TRBD1 for D (5 bases). The CDR3 totals 16 residues. Trimming pared 0 bases from V and 4 bases from J, leaving 15 bases between. Looked up from germline, CDR1 is LGHDT and CDR2 is YNNKEL (reference sequence). The CDR3 DNA sequence: TGTGCCAGCAGCCAAGATCGATCAATGGGACTCTATGGCTACACCTTC. This codes for CASSQDRSMGLYGYTF.

This clone was seen a few times. This chain connects TRBV7-8 to TRBJ1-3; TRBD1 is a possible D gene (5 bases). The CDR3 sequence is 19 residues long. CDR1 is SGHVS, CDR2 FQNEAQ, per germline. Trimming stripped 5 bases from V and 0 bases from J, with 23 bases between. The CDR3 sequence is CASSVPRGTAQSSGNTIYF. The CDR3 DNA follows: TGTGCCAGCAGCGTGCCCCGGGGGACGGCACAGAGCTCTGGAAACACCATATATTTT. The whole variable domain, remainder taken from reference TRBV7-8 and TRBJ1-3, is GAGVSQSPRYKVAKRGQDVALRCDPISGHVSLFWYQQALGQGPEFLTYFQNEAQLDKSGLPSDRFFAERPEGSVSTLKIQRTQQEDSAVYLCASSVPRGTAQSSGNTIYFGEGSWLTVV.

The chain recombines TRBV10-1 with TRBJ2-7; a possible D gene is TRBD2 (6 bases). The V end lost 1 base, the J end lost 5 bases, and 21 bases lay between the germline ends. Germline V gene lookup returns CDR1 WNHNN and CDR2 SYGVQD (reference sequence). This CDR3 comprises 17 residues. CDR3 nucleotide sequence: TGCGCCAGCAGTGAGTATCGGGGACTGGTGAGGGGCCACGAGCAGTACTTC. Protein product: CASSEYRGLVRGHEQYF.

The V call is TRBV29-1, the J call TRBJ1-2; 8 bases map to TRBD1. The CDR3 is made up of 13 amino acids. Germline V CDR1 and CDR2: SQVTM, ANQGSEA. J lost 3 bases, V lost 6 bases, and 6 bases had no gene match. This CDR3 reads CSVPGTGHYGYTF. CDR3 nucleotide sequence: TGCAGCGTGCCCGGGACAGGCCACTATGGCTACACCTTC.

The genes are TRBV9 and TRBJ2-7, with 8 bases lining up with TRBD1. Losses at the gene ends were 0 bases for V and 13 bases for J; bases not matched to a gene: 6. The germline CDR1 and CDR2 sequences are SGDLS and YYNGEE. This CDR3 is 12 amino acids long. The CDR3 DNA reads as TGTGCCAGCAGCGTAGGAGGGGACAGGCCTTACTTC. Translating gives CASSVGGDRPYF.

The chain is built from TRBV6-6 and TRBJ2-5, with a weak D call TRBD1 (5 bases). Germline V gene lookup returns CDR1 MNHNY and CDR2 SVGAGI (reference sequence). V shed 2 bases and J shed 4 bases, with 11 bases lying between them. This CDR3 contains 14 residues. The CDR3 sequence is CASSYHRSGETQYF. The CDR3 DNA reads TGTGCCAGCAGTTACCACAGGAGTGGAGAGACCCAGTACTTC.

The chain recombines TRBV6-6 with TRBJ1-3; tentative D call: TRBD1 (6 bases). The CDR3 runs 18 residues. V was pared by 5 bases and J by 5 bases, with 25 bases between. CDR1 and CDR2 (germline): MNHNY, SVGAGI (reference sequence). Here the CDR3 reads CASSQSRAGENLRNTIYF. In DNA, the CDR3 is TGTGCCAGCAGTCAAAGTAGGGCAGGGGAAAATCTTAGAAACACCATATATTTT.

The V and J genes are TRBV4-1 and TRBJ2-3; the D gene is possibly TRBD1 (6 bases). CDR3 length equals 18 residues. Trimming left V 1 base short and J 2 bases short, with 19 bases between. Germline V gives CDR1 MGHRA, CDR2 YSYEKL. The DNA for the CDR3 is TGCGCCAGCAGCCAAGTGGTAATTATAGACAGGAACACAGATACGCAGTATTTT. Amino acids: CASSQVVIIDRNTDTQYF.

V and J are TRBV24-1 and TRBJ1-5; D is unclear. V was trimmed by 4 bases and J by 4 bases, leaving 16 bases between them. This CDR3 contains 16 residues. Germline CDR1 and CDR2: KGHDR and SFDVKD. The CDR3 protein is CATSEGRAGLNQPQHF. For the CDR3, the DNA is TGTGCCACCAGTGAGGGCAGAGCCGGCCTAAATCAGCCCCAGCATTTT.

The chain has TRBV30 and TRBJ1-2; no reliable D call. With 8 bases removed from V and 7 bases from J, the gap between germline ends came to 17 bases. The germline V gene encodes CDR1 GTSNPN and CDR2 SVGIG (reference sequence). This CDR3 has 12 residues. The CDR3 region has the DNA TGTGCCCATGTGGAGGGAATGGGTGGCTACACCTTC. Translating it yields CAHVEGMGGYTF. Looking up the rest from reference TRBV30 and TRBJ1-2 gives the full variable domain: SQTIHQWPATLVQPVGSPLSLECTVEGTSNPNLYWYRQAAGRGLQLLFYSVGIGQISSEVPQNLSASRPQDRQFILSSKKLLLSDSGFYLCAHVEGMGGYTFGSGTRLTVV.

V and J are TRBV6-1 and TRBJ1-2; TRBD1 matches 7 bases. The CDR3 totals 14 residues. V gave up 1 base and J gave up 8 bases; unmatched junction bases: 7. Per the germline V gene, CDR1 is MNHNS and CDR2 is SASEGT. The CDR3 coding sequence is TGTGCCAGCAGTGAAGTTAGGGGGCGACGGGGCTACACCTTC. This translates into CASSEVRGRRGYTF.